This TCR beta chain originates from a study of shared clonotypes between healthy human individuals. Germline V lookup: CDR1 MRHNA, CDR2 SNTAGT. The CDR3 spans 17 residues. The V end lost 3 bases, the J end lost 0 bases, and 12 bases lay between the germline ends. Study-wide results and limits: When naive CD4 clonotypes were compared across a few donors, approximately 5% were shared.

Method: immunoSEQ multiplex PCR; TCRdb's copy keeps in-frame clones and lacks some. The sample has under 650,000 clones, about 95% seen once. On this clone itself: Its target is not known.

Adult Caucasians living in Nashville, Tennessee made up all of the donors. This sequence originates from a woman between 25 and 40 years old in good health. Sequencing input: naive CD4+ T cells sorted from blood. Specified subset: CD45RA+ positively selected. The chain employs TRBV6-4 and TRBJ1-6; a possible D gene is TRBD1 (5 bases). CDR3 coding DNA: TGTGCCAGCAGTGATCGGGAAGACAGCTCCTATAATTCACCCCTCCACTTT. Encoded protein: CASSDREDSSYNSPLHF.